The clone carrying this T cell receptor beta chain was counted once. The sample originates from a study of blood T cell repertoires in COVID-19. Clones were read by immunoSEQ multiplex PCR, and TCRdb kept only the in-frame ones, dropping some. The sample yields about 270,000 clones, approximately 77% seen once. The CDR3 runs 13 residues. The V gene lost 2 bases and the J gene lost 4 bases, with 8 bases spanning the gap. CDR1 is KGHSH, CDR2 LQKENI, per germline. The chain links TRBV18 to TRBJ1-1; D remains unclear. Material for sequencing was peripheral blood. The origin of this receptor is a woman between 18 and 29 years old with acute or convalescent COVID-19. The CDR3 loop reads CASSPSLSTEAFF. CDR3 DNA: TGTGCCAGCTCACCAAGCCTTTCCACTGAAGCTTTCTTT.